The clone carrying this T cell receptor beta chain came up many times. The antigen is unknown. The length of the CDR3 is 15 residues. V lost 5 bases and J 11 bases, leaving 19 bases between the germline ends. Germline V gives CDR1 SEHNR, CDR2 FQNEAQ (reference sequence). This sample is drawn from a study of blood T cells in healthy people across ages. Study-wide findings and caveats: Per million T cells, TCR beta diversity dropped about linearly as age rose.

Sample-barcoded 5' priming and a J-beta primer mix drove a second PCR of roughly 6 to 12 cycles. TCRdb re-called the 5' RACE reads through MiXCR, storing one row per CDR3 protein. This table holds approximately 770,000 distinct CDR3 sequences, roughly 64% found once. This receptor was taken from a man between 25 and 39 years old in good health. The chain combines TRBV7-9 with TRBJ1-6; D not certain. Sequenced material: blood. In DNA, the CDR3 is TGTGCCAGCAGCCCCCTTGAAGGCAGGTCGGCACCCCTCCACTTT. Protein: CASSPLEGRSAPLHF. Filled out from reference TRBV7-9 and TRBJ1-6, the complete variable domain reads DTGVSQNPRHKITKRGQNVTFRCDPISEHNRLYWYRQTLGQGPEFLTYFQNEAQLEKSRLLSDRFSAERPKGSFSTLEIQRTEQGDSAMYLCASSPLEGRSAPLHFGNGTRLTVT.